Listed here are 17 T cell receptor beta chains from one sample, sequenced in a study of shared clonotypes between healthy human individuals. TCRdb's table, derived via immunoSEQ multiplex PCR, lists solely in-frame clones and lacks some. The sample shows under 2,500,000 clones, approximately 95% of them seen only once. Sequenced: naive CD4+ T cells sorted from blood. Subset defined: CD45RA+ positively selected. These receptors were obtained from a man aged 18 to 29 in good health.

This clone appeared a single time. Other DNA sequences in the same sample also yield this CDR3. The chain is built from TRBV5-1 and TRBJ1-6; no definite D call. Trimming stripped 0 bases from V and 10 bases from J, with 11 bases between. This CDR3 is built from 14 residues. The germline V gene has CDR1 SGHRS and CDR2 YFSETQ. The chain's CDR3 is CASSLAGYGSPLHF. Here the CDR3 DNA reads TGCGCCAGCAGCTTGGCCGGCTACGGGTCACCCCTCCACTTT.

This rearrangement joins TRBV5-6 to TRBJ1-2, with D unclear. Germline V gene lookup returns CDR1 SGHDT and CDR2 YYEEEE. V lost 4 bases and J 5 bases, leaving 24 bases between the germline ends. This CDR3 contains 17 residues. For the CDR3, the DNA is TGTGCCAGCAGCCGGTACCAGGAACCCGGACGGAAATATGGCTACACCTTC. It translates to CASSRYQEPGRKYGYTF. Filled out from reference TRBV5-6 and TRBJ1-2, the complete variable domain reads DAGVTQSPTHLIKTRGQQVTLRCSPKSGHDTVSWYQQALGQGPQFIFQYYEEEERQRGNFPDRFSGHQFPNYSSELNVNALLLGDSALYLCASSRYQEPGRKYGYTFGSGTRLTVV.

This clone appeared a single time. V usage is TRBV7-2 and J usage is TRBJ2-7; D not certain. The V and J ends lost 1 base and 7 bases respectively, with 11 bases between them. Germline V gives CDR1 SGHTA, CDR2 FQGNSA. The CDR3 is 13 residues long. This CDR3 is CASSLGARREQYF. CDR3 sequence (DNA): TGTGCCAGCAGCTTAGGGGCACGTCGAGAGCAGTACTTC. The full variable domain, in which reference TRBV7-2 and TRBJ2-7 provide the parts outside the CDR3, is GAGVSQSPSNKVTEKGKDVELRCDPISGHTALYWYRQSLGQGLEFLIYFQGNSAPDKSGLPSDRFSAERTGGSVSTLTIQRTQQEDSAVYLCASSLGARREQYFGPGTRLTVT.

V is TRBV4-1 and J is TRBJ1-3; TRBD1 might be the D (5 bases). Trimming took off 6 bases at V and 0 bases at J, with 12 bases between the two ends. The CDR3 length is 15 residues. In germline, CDR1 is MGHRA, CDR2 YSYEKL. This CDR3 is CASRLRDLSGNTIYF. The CDR3 DNA sequence: TGCGCCAGCAGACTACGGGACCTCTCTGGAAACACCATATATTTT.

This chain joins TRBV4-3 and TRBJ2-7; 8 bases align to TRBD1. V lost 1 base to trimming and J lost 8 bases; unmatched junction nucleotides: 7. This CDR3 spans 14 amino acids. Germline CDR1 reads LGHNA; CDR2 reads YSLEER. The CDR3 here is CASSQGAGGVKQYF. CDR3 coding DNA: TGCGCCAGCAGCCAAGGGGCAGGGGGCGTCAAGCAGTACTTC.

The chain is built from TRBV6-6 and TRBJ2-7; either TRBD1 or TRBD2 may fit D (6 bases each). There are 15 residues in the CDR3. V was clipped by 6 bases and J by 3 bases, with 18 bases between them. Germline V gene data show CDR1 as MNHNY and CDR2 as SVGAGI (reference sequence). The CDR3 protein is CASSLQTGAIYEQYF. The CDR3 bases are TGTGCCAGCAGCCTTCAAACGGGGGCAATCTACGAGCAGTACTTC.

CDR3 region: CASSEASGSYEQYF. CDR3 coding DNA: TGTGCCAGCAGTGAAGCTAGCGGTTCCTACGAGCAGTACTTC. The chain links TRBV2 to TRBJ2-7, with a possible D match to TRBD2 (6 bases). The CDR3 sequence is 14 residues long. CDR1 and CDR2 from the germline V gene are SNHLY and FYNNEI. Trimming took off 0 bases at V and 1 base at J, with 7 bases between the two ends.

This chain connects TRBV5-8 to TRBJ1-5; D is unresolved. The CDR3 length is 12 residues. CDR1 and CDR2 (germline): SGHTS, YDEGEE. The ends were cut back, 1 base at V and 5 bases at J, with 4 bases in the middle. CDR3 bases: TGTGCCAGCAGCTTGTGGGATCAGCCCCAGCATTTT. Amino acid sequence: CASSLWDQPQHF. Full variable domain (remainder filled in from reference TRBV5-8 and TRBJ1-5): EAGVTQSPTHLIKTRGQQATLRCSPISGHTSVYWYQQALGLGLQFLLWYDEGEERNRGNFPPRFSGRQFPNYSSELNVNALELEDSALYLCASSLWDQPQHFGDGTRLSIL.

This rearrangement joins TRBV27 to TRBJ2-5; 9 nucleotides agree with TRBD1. There are 16 residues in the CDR3. Trimming at V came to 2 bases and at J to 7 bases, leaving 11 bases not matched to a gene. CDR1 is MNHEY, CDR2 SMNVEV, per germline (reference sequence). CDR3 protein: CASSLVPGQGKGTQYF. In DNA form, the CDR3 reads TGTGCCAGCAGTTTAGTCCCGGGACAGGGAAAAGGGACCCAGTACTTC.

This chain uses TRBV28 with TRBJ1-5; perhaps TRBD1 as D (5 bases). This CDR3 has 16 residues. In germline, CDR1 is MDHEN, CDR2 SYDVKM. Trimming stripped 3 bases from V and 3 bases from J, with 15 bases between. CDR3 loop: CASSFRAGTYNQPQHF. Here the CDR3 DNA reads TGTGCCAGCAGTTTTAGGGCAGGGACGTACAATCAGCCCCAGCATTTT.

This clone appeared a single time. The genes are TRBV6-5 and TRBJ1-1, with 7 bases that match TRBD1. Germline V gene data show CDR1 as MNHEY and CDR2 as SVGAGI. V was clipped by 6 bases and J by 5 bases; unmatched bases: 9. This CDR3 spans 14 amino acids. CDR3 nucleotides: TGTGCCAGCAGCCCCGGGACAGTCTCTACTGAAGCTTTCTTT. It specifies CASSPGTVSTEAFF.

This chain joins TRBV25-1 and TRBJ2-5; 8 nucleotides align to TRBD1. This CDR3 is built from 15 residues. The germline V gene encodes CDR1 MGHDK and CDR2 SYGVNS. Germline trimming cut 6 bases from V and 2 bases from J; bases unmatched to any gene: 8. The CDR3 coding sequence is TGTGCCAGCAGGATCTCCGGGACAGGTCAAGAGACCCAGTACTTC. Amino acid sequence: CASRISGTGQETQYF.

The chain combines TRBV6-5 with TRBJ1-6; D is undetermined. V was clipped by 0 bases and J by 9 bases, with 6 bases between them. Looked up from germline, CDR1 is MNHEY and CDR2 is SVGAGI. This CDR3 has 13 amino acids. CDR3 loop: CASSYSSGSPLHF. The CDR3 DNA reads TGTGCCAGCAGTTACTCATCAGGTTCACCCCTCCACTTT.

The J gene is TRBJ2-1, the V gene TRBV7-2; 7 bases fit TRBD2. The CDR3 covers 14 residues. The V gene's germline CDR1 is SGHTA and CDR2 FQGNSA. Trimming at V came to 4 bases and at J to 4 bases, leaving 4 bases not matched to a gene. In DNA form, the CDR3 reads TGTGCCAGCAGCTACGGGGGGAGATACAATGAGCAGTTCTTC. Its protein product is CASSYGGRYNEQFF. The entire variable domain, with the rest obtained from reference TRBV7-2 and TRBJ2-1, is as follows: GAGVSQSPSNKVTEKGKDVELRCDPISGHTALYWYRQSLGQGLEFLIYFQGNSAPDKSGLPSDRFSAERTGGSVSTLTIQRTQQEDSAVYLCASSYGGRYNEQFFGPGTRLTVL.

This chain links TRBV7-3 with TRBJ1-5; D unresolved. Germline V lookup: CDR1 SGHTA, CDR2 FQGTGA. This CDR3 has 15 amino acids. V gave up 2 bases and J gave up 6 bases, with 14 bases separating them. The DNA for the CDR3 is TGTGCCAGCAGCTTAGCCGTGGGAGATCGTCAGCCCCAGCATTTT. Protein product: CASSLAVGDRQPQHF. Full variable domain (rest looked up from reference TRBV7-3 and TRBJ1-5): GAGVSQTPSNKVTEKGKYVELRCDPISGHTALYWYRQSLGQGPEFLIYFQGTGAADDSGLPNDRFFAVRPEGSVSTLKIQRTERGDSAVYLCASSLAVGDRQPQHFGDGTRLSIL.

In this sample, this clone turned up once. The CDR3 loop reads CASSLAGGTGETQYF. The CDR3, as DNA: TGCGCCAGCAGCTTGGCAGGGGGCACAGGCGAGACCCAGTACTTC. The V call is TRBV5-1, the J call TRBJ2-5; 8 positions agree with TRBD1. Losses at the gene ends were 0 bases for V and 5 bases for J; bases not matched to a gene: 6. Germline CDR1 and CDR2: SGHRS and YFSETQ. CDR3 length: 15 amino acids.

The J gene is TRBJ2-7, the V gene TRBV2, with 10 bases aligning to TRBD1. The CDR3 sequence is 14 residues long. Looked up from germline, CDR1 is SNHLY and CDR2 is FYNNEI. Trimming cost V 6 bases and J 3 bases; bases outside gene matches: 5. CDR3 in amino acids: CASSRQGASYEQYF. DNA for the CDR3: TGTGCCAGCAGCCGACAGGGGGCGAGCTACGAGCAGTACTTC.